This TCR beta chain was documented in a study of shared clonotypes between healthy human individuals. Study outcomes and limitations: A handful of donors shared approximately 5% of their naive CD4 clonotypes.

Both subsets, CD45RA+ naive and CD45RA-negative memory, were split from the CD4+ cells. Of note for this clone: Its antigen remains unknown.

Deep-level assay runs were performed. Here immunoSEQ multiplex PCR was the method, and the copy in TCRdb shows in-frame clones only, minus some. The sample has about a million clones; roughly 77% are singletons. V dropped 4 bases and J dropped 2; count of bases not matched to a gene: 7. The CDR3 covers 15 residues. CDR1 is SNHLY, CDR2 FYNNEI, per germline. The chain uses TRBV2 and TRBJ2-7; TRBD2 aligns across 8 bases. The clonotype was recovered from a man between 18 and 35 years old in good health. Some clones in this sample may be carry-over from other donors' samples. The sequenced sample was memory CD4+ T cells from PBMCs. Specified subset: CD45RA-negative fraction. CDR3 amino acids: CASSADLAGTYEQYF. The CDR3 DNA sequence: TGTGCCAGCAGTGCTGATTTAGCGGGGACCTACGAGCAGTACTTC. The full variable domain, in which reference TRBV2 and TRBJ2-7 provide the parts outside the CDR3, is EPEVTQTPSHQVTQMGQEVILRCVPISNHLYFYWYRQILGQKVEFLVSFYNNEISEKSEIFDDQFSVERPDGSNFTLKIRSTKLEDSAMYFCASSADLAGTYEQYFGPGTRLTVT.